This paragraph covers one T cell receptor beta chain sequence. There is no known antigen for this receptor. No per-base quality is available; no much larger clone lies one base away. The treatment or condition label of this sample denotes: high-dose cyclophosphamide on days +3 and +4 as single-agent GVHD prophylaxis. For conditioning, the PTCy patients got busulfan and fludarabine, then a related or unrelated marrow graft, followed by cyclophosphamide on days +3 and +4. The PTCy-treated patients were drawn from a prospective, multi-institutional clinical trial. Peripheral blood and bone marrow mononuclear cells were isolated by Ficoll-Hypaque density centrifugation and were cryopreserved. CD4+ and CD8+ T cells, including naive and memory subsets, were sorted by FACS using a FACSAria II. This record comes from a study of T cells after posttransplantation cyclophosphamide (dated by TCRdb to the mid-2010s). Background on the whole study: The study tracked T cell repertoire reconstitution by TRB sequencing after myeloablative bone marrow transplantation using posttransplantation cyclophosphamide as GVHD prophylaxis. Because TRA and TRB clonality were tightly correlated in 8 or 9 samples, subsequent TCR analyses were focused on TRB only. Public TRB sequences were searched against a database of over 3,500 sequences associated with responses to pathogens, tumor antigens, self-antigens and alloantigens. TRB sequencing was performed on blood from all 35 or so PTCy patients with 1-year posttransplant specimens. Antigen receptor sequencing covered samples from 35 PTCy-treated patients and about 17 of their related bone marrow donors. In 3 patients, up to roughly 3 additional blood samples taken between 2 and 5.2 years after transplant also underwent TRB sequencing, as did pretransplant blood from 4 patients. Summary of the overall study and its limitations: Across roughly 48 patients, TRB clonality was highly associated with recipient CMV seropositivity and CMV reactivation, and diversity in PTCy patients was similar to diversity in CNI/methotrexate controls. The TRB repertoires of T cells infiltrating skin or GI tract showed only limited overlap with the TRB repertoires of T cells in blood. Donor-recipient similarity was low at 1-2 months but increased during the first year, and donor CD8+ memory clones often dominated later blood repertoires.

Genomic DNA was used for TRB sequencing, which was performed with the immunoSEQ assay at survey resolution or with the hsTCRB kit. The authors' pipeline ran thus. The immunoSEQ software handled the initial read processing, while the LymphoSeq R package was used for the repertoire analyses. Clonality was calculated as 1 minus normalized Shannon entropy, and the Gini coefficient was also calculated for each TRB dataset. Phenotypes of unsorted samples were inferred by mapping TRB sequences from sorted subsets of the recipient or donor onto the same recipient's unsorted samples. What TCRdb holds here is the immuneACCESS table cut down to in-frame rearrangements. Part of the clones is not present; checked against another copy, under half of the missing clones reflect an unresolved V gene, and the others are unexplained. D and trimming were read from the DNA, whereas the V and J calls and clone size are those reported in that table. Counted in this sample were tens of thousands of clones; 78% of them appeared once. The ten largest clonotypes hold roughly 8.7% of the sample.

For CDR1 and CDR2, the germline V gene (reference sequence) lists SEHNR and FQNEAQ. The CDR3 starts with the cysteine, ends with the phenylalanine, and has 17 residues. Solely the CDR3 DNA is kept, with 51 bases framed from the first base. From V the trimming removes 5 bases and from J it removes 4 bases, while the gene matches leave 10 bases of the junction unaccounted for. The V and J genes are TRBV7-9 and TRBJ2-1; TRBD2 fits 11 bases in the junction. This specimen consisted of CD4+ T cells sorted from blood, obtained 1,700 to 2,000 days after a stem cell transplant with posttransplant cyclophosphamide. The sequence derives from a female patient aged 40 to 50 who received an allogeneic stem cell transplant from a related donor, was CMV-positive, and had no GVHD. After a transplant, the graft donor may have provided part of the T cells. CDR3 reads: CASSARSSGGAYNEQFF. At the DNA level, the sequence is TGTGCCAGCAGCGCCAGAAGTAGCGGGGGGGCGTACAATGAGCAGTTCTTC.